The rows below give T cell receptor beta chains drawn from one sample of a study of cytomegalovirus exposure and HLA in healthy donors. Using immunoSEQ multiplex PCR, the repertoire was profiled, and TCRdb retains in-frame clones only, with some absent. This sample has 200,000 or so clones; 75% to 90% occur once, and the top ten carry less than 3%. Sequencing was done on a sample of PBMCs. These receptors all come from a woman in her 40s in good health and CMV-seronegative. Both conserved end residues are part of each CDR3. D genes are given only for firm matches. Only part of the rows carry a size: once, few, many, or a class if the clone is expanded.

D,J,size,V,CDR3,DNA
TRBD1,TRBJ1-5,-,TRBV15,CATSEDRAGQPQHF,TGTGCCACCAGCGAGGACAGGGCCGGCCAGCCCCAGCATTTT
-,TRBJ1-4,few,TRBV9,CASSTSPGGVREKLFF,TGTGCCAGCAGTACTTCACCCGGGGGGGTGAGAGAAAAACTGTTTTTT
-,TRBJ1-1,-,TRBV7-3,CASSFSPGPTEAFF,TGTGCCAGCAGCTTTTCTCCAGGCCCCACCGAAGCTTTCTTT
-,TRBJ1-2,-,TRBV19,CASSPRRQGRSGYTF,TGTGCCAGTAGTCCAAGGCGCCAGGGGAGAAGTGGCTACACCTTC
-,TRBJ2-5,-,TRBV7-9,CASSKGLNQETQYF,TGTGCCAGCAGCAAGGGACTGAACCAAGAGACCCAGTACTTC
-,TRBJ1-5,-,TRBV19,CASSITGSNQPQHF,TGTGCCAGTAGTATCACAGGGAGCAATCAGCCCCAGCATTTT
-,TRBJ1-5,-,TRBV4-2,CASSPVEGGNQPQHF,TGTGCCAGCAGCCCAGTAGAGGGGGGCAATCAGCCCCAGCATTTT
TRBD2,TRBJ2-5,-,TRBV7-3,CASSAGTSGGGQETQYF,TGTGCCAGCAGCGCCGGGACTAGCGGAGGGGGGCAAGAGACCCAGTACTTC
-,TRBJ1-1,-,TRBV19,CASTPGGYTEAFF,TGTGCCAGTACCCCCGGGGGTTACACTGAAGCTTTCTTT
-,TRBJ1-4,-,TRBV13,CASSETFLGEKLFF,TGTGCCAGCAGCGAGACTTTTTTGGGTGAAAAACTGTTTTTT
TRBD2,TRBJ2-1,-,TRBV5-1,CASSLGGRGDEQFF,TGCGCCAGCAGCTTGGGTGGGAGGGGCGATGAGCAGTTCTTC
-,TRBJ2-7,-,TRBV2,CASRPEAGVMNEQYF,TGTGCCAGCAGGCCTGAGGCAGGGGTTATGAACGAGCAGTACTTC
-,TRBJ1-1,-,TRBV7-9,CASSLEQNTEAFF,TGTGCCAGCAGCTTAGAACAGAACACTGAAGCTTTCTTT
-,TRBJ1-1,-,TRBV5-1,CASSPGTAAPEAFF,TGCGCCAGCAGCCCGGGAACAGCCGCCCCTGAAGCTTTCTTT
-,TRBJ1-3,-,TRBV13,CASSLGLSAGSSGNTIYF,TGTGCCAGCAGCTTAGGCCTAAGCGCGGGTTCGTCTGGAAACACCATATATTTT